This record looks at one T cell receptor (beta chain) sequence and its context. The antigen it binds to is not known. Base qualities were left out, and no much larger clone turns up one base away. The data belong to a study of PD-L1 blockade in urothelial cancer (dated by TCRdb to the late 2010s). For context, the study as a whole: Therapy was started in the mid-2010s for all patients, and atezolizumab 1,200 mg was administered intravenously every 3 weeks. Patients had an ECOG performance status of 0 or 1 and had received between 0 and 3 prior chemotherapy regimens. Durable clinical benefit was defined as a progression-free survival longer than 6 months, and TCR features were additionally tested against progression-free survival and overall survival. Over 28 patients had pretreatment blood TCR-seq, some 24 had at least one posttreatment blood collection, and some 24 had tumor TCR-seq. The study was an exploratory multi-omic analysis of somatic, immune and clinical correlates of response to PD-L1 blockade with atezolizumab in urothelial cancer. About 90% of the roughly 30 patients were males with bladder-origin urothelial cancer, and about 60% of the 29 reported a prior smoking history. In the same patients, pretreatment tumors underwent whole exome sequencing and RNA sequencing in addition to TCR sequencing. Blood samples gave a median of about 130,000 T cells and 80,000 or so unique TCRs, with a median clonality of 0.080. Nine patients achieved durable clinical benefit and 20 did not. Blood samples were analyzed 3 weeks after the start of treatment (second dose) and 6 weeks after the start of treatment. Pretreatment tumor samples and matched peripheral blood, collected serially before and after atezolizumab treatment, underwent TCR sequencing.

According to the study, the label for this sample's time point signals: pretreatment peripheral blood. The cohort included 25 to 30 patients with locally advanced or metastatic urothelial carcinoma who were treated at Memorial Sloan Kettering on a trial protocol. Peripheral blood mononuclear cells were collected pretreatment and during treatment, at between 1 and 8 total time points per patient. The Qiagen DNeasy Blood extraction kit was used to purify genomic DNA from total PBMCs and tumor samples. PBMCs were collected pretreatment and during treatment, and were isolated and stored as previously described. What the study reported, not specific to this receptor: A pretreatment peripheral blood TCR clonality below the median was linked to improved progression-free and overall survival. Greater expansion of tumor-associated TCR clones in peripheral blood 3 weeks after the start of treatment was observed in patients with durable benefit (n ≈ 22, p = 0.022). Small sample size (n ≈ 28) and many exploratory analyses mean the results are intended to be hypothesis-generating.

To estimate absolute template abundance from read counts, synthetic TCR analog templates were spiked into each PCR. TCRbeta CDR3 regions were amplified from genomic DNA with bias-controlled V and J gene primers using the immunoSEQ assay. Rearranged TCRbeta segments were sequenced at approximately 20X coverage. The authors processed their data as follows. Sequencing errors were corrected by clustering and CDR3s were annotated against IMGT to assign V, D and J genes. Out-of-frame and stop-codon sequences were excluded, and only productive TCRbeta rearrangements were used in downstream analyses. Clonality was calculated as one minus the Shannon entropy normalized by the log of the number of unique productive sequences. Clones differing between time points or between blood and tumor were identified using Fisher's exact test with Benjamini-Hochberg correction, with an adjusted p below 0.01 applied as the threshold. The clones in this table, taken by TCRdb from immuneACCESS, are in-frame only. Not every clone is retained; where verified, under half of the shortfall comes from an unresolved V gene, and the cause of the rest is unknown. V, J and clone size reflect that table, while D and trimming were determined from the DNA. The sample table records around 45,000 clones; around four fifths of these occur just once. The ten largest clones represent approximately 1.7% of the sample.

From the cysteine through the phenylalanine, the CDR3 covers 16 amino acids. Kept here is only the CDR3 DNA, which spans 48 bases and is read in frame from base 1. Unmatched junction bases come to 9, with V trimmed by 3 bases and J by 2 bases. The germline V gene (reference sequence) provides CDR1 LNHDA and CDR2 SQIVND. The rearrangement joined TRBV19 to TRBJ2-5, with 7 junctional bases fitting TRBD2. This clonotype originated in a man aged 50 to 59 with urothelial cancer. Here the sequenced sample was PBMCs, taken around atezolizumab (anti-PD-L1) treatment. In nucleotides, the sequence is TGTGCCAGTAGTATTAGGCGGGAGCGTCGGCAAGAGACCCAGTACTTC. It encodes CASSIRRERRQETQYF. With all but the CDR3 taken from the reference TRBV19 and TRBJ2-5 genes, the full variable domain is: DGGITQSPKYLFRKEGQNVTLSCEQNLNHDAMYWYRQDPGQGLRLIYYSQIVNDFQKGDIAEGYSVSREKKESFPLTVTSAQKNPTAFYLCASSIRRERRQETQYFGPGTRLLVL.